This T cell receptor (beta chain) was captured by sequencing in a study of blood T cell repertoires in COVID-19. The protocol was immunoSEQ multiplex PCR, while the TCRdb copy is restricted to in-frame clones and leaves out a portion. The table shows 90,000 to 120,000 clones, with more than 75% occurring only once. Sequenced material: peripheral blood. The receptor's source is a man aged 55 to 70 with acute or convalescent COVID-19.

This chain's CDR3 is CASSKTSGFYNEQFF. CDR3 nucleotides: TGTGCCAGCAGCAAGACTAGCGGATTCTACAATGAGCAGTTCTTC. The chain uses TRBV5-6 and TRBJ2-1; 9 bases are shared with TRBD2. There are 15 residues in the CDR3. With 4 bases clipped from V and 3 bases from J, the junction kept 5 bases outside the gene matches. The germline gives CDR1 SGHDT, CDR2 YYEEEE.